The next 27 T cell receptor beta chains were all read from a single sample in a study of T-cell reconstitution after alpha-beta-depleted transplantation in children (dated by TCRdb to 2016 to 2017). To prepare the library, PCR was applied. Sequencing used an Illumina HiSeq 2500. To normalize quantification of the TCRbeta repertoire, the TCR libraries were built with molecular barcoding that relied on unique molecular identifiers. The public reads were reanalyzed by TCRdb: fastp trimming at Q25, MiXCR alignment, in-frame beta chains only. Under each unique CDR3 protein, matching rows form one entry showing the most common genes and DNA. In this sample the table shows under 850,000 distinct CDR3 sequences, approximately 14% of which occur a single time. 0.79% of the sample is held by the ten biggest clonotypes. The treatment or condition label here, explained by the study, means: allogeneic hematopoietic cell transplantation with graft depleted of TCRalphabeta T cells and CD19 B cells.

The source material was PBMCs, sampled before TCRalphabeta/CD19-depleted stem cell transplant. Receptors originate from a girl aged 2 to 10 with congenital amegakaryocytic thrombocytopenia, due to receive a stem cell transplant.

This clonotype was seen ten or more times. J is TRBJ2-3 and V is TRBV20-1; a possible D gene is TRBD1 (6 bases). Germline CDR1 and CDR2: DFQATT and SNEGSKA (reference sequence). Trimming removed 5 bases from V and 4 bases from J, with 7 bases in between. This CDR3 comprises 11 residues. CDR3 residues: CSAEGADTQYF. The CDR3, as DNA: TGCAGTGCTGAGGGGGCAGATACGCAGTATTTT.

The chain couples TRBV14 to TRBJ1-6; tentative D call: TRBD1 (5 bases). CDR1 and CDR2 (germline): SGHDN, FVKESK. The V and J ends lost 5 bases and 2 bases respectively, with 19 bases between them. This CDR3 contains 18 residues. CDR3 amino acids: CASSFNPHQGAYNSPLHF. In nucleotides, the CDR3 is TGTGCCAGCAGCTTCAACCCCCATCAGGGCGCCTATAATTCACCCCTCCACTTT.

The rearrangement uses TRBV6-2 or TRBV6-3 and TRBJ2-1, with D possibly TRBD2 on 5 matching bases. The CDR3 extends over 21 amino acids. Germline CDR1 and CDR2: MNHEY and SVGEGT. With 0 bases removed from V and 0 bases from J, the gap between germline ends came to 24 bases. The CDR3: CASSYSKPGGYRTSSYNEQFF. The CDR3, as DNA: TGTGCCAGCAGTTACTCGAAACCTGGAGGATACCGAACGAGCTCCTACAATGAGCAGTTCTTC.

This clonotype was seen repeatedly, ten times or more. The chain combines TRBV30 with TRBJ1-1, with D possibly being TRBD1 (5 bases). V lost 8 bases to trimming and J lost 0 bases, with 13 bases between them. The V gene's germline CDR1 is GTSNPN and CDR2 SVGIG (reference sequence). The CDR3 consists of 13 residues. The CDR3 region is CAGGQFMNTEAFF. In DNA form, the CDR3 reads TGTGCCGGCGGACAATTCATGAACACTGAAGCTTTCTTT.

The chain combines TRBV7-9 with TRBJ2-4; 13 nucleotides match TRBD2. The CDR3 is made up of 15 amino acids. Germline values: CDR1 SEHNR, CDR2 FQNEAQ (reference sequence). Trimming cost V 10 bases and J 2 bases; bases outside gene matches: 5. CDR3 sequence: CATEGLAGTKNIQYF. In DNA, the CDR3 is TGTGCCACCGAGGGACTAGCGGGAACCAAAAACATTCAGTACTTC.

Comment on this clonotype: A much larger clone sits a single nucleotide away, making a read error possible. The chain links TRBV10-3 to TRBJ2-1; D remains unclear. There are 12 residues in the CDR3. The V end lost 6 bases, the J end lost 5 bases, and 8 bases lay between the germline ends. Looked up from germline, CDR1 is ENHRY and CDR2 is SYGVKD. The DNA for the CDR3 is TGTGCCATCAGGACCAGGAACAATGAGCAGTTCTTC. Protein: CAIRTRNNEQFF.

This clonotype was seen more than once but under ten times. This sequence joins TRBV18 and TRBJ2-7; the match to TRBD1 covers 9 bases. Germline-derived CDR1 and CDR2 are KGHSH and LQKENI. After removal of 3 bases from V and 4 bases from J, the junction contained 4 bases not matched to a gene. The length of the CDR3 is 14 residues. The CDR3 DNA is TGTGCCAGCTCACCCTTCGACAGGGGGTACGAGCAGTACTTC. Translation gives CASSPFDRGYEQYF.

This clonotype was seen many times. This chain's CDR3 is CATSRDPQSYNEQFF. The CDR3 DNA reads TGTGCCACCAGCAGAGATCCGCAATCCTACAATGAGCAGTTCTTC. This rearrangement joins TRBV15 to TRBJ2-1; D is uncertain. Germline V lookup: CDR1 LNHNV, CDR2 YYDKDF (reference sequence). The CDR3 length is 15 residues. Trimming removed 0 bases at V and 1 base at J, with 7 bases between.

DNA for the CDR3: TGTGCCAGCAGCTATGTTCCTCTCGAAAAAGGGACCCAGTACTTC. Its protein is CASSYVPLEKGTQYF. V and J are TRBV7-9 and TRBJ2-5, with D unresolved. Trimming pared 4 bases from V and 7 bases from J, leaving 19 bases between. Germline V gives CDR1 SEHNR, CDR2 FQNEAQ (reference sequence). The CDR3 totals 15 residues.

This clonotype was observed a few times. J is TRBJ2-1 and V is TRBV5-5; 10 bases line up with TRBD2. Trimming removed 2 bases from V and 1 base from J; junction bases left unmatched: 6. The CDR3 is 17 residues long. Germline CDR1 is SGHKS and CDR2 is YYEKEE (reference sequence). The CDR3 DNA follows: TGTGCCAGCAGCTTAAGACCTAGCGGGAGATCCTACAATGAGCAGTTCTTC. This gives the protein CASSLRPSGRSYNEQFF.

The CDR3 loop reads CSARGDRVDEQYF. CDR3 nucleotides: TGCAGTGCTAGAGGGGACAGGGTCGACGAGCAGTACTTC. The chain is built from TRBV20-1 and TRBJ2-7, with 9 bases matching TRBD1. CDR3 length equals 13 residues. Germline V gives CDR1 DFQATT, CDR2 SNEGSKA (reference sequence). V lost 1 base to trimming and J lost 5 bases; unmatched junction nucleotides: 3.

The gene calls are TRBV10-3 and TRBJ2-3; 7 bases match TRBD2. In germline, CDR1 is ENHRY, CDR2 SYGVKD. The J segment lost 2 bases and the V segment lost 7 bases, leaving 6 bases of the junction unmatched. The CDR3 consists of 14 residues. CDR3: CAINRSGNTDTQYF. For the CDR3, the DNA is TGTGCCATCAACCGGAGCGGGAACACAGATACGCAGTATTTT.

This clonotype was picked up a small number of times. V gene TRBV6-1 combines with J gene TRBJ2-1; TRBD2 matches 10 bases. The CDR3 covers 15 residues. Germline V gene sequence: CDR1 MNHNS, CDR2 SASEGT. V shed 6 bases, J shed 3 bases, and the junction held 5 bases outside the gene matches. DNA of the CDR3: TGTGCCAGCAGGCTAGCGGGAGTACACTACAATGAGCAGTTCTTC. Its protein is CASRLAGVHYNEQFF.

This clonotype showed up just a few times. The CDR3 loop is CASSLVERGETQYF. The CDR3 DNA reads as TGTGCCAGCAGTTTAGTGGAGAGGGGAGAGACCCAGTACTTC. The gene calls are TRBV28 and TRBJ2-5, with D possibly being TRBD1 or TRBD2 (5 bases each). The CDR3 consists of 14 residues. The germline V gene encodes CDR1 MDHEN and CDR2 SYDVKM. The V and J ends lost 2 bases and 4 bases respectively, with 11 bases between them.

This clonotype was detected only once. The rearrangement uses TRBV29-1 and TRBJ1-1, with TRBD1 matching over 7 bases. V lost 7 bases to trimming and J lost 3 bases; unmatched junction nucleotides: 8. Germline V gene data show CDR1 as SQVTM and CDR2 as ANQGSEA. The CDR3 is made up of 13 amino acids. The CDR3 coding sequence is TGCAGCGCCAAAATCAGGGGGGACACTGAAGCTTTCTTT. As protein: CSAKIRGDTEAFF.

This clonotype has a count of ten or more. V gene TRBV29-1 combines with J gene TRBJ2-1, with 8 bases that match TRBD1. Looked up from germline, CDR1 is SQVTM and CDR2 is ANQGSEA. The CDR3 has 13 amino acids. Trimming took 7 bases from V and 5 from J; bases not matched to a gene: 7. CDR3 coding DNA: TGCAGCGGCGGACAGGGATGGCACAATGAGCAGTTCTTC. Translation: CSGGQGWHNEQFF.

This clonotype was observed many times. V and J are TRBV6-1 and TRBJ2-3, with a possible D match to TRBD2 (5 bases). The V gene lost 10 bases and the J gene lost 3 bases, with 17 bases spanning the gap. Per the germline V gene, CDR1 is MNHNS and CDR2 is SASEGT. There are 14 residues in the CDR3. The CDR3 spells CATSKALATDTQYF. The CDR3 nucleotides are TGTGCCACATCGAAAGCCCTAGCTACAGATACGCAGTATTTT.

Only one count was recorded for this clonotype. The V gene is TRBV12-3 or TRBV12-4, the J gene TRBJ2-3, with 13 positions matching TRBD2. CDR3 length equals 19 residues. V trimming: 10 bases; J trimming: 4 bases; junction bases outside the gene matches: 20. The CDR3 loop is CAICSWTSGSVQGADTQYF. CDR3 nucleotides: TGTGCCATCTGTTCCTGGACTAGCGGGAGTGTTCAGGGCGCAGATACGCAGTATTTT.

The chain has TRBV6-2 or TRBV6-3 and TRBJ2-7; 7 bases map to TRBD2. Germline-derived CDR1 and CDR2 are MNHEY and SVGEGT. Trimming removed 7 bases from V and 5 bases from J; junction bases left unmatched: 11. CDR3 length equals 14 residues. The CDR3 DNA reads TGTGCCAGCACCGCGGGAGTGCGGAAGGACGAGCAGTACTTC. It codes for CASTAGVRKDEQYF.

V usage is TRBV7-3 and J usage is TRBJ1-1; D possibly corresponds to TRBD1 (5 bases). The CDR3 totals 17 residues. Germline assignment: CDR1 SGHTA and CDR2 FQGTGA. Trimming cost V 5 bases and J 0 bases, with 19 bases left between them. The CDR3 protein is CASSPPRVTSMNTEAFF. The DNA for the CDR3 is TGTGCCAGCAGCCCCCCCAGGGTCACCTCGATGAACACTGAAGCTTTCTTT.

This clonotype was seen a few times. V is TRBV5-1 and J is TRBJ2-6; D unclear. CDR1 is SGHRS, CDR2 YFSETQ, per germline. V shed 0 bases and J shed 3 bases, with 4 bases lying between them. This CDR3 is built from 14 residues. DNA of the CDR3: TGCGCCAGCAGCTTGGCCGATGGGGCCAACGTCCTGACTTTC. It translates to CASSLADGANVLTF.

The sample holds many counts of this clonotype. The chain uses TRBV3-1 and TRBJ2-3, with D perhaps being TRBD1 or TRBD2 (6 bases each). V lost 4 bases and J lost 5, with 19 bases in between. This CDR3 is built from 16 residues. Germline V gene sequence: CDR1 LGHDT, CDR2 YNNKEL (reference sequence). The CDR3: CASSRIIGGGEDTQYF. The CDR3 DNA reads TGTGCCAGCAGCCGGATAATCGGGGGCGGGGAAGATACGCAGTATTTT.

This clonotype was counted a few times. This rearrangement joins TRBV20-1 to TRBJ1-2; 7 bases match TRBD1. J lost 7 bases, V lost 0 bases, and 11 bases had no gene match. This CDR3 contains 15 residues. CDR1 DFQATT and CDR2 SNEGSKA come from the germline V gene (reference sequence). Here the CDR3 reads CSARDPDRSLRGYTF. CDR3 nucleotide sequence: TGCAGTGCTAGAGACCCGGACAGGTCTCTGCGTGGCTACACCTTC.

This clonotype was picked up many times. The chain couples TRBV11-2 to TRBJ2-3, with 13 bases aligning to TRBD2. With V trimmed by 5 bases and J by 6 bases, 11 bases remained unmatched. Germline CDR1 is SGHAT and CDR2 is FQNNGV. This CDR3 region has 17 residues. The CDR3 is CASSTLGLAGEDDTQYF. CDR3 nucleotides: TGTGCCAGCAGCACCCTCGGACTAGCGGGAGAAGATGATACGCAGTATTTT.

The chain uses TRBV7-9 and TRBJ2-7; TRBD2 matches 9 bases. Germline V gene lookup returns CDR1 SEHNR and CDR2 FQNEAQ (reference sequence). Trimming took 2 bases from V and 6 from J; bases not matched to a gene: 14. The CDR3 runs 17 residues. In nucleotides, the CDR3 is TGTGCCAGCAGCTTACCATTGCGGGCTAGCGGGATCGGCGAGCAGTACTTC. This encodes CASSLPLRASGIGEQYF. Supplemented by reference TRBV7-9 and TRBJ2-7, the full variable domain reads DTGVSQNPRHKITKRGQNVTFRCDPISEHNRLYWYRQTLGQGPEFLTYFQNEAQLEKSRLLSDRFSAERPKGSFSTLEIQRTEQGDSAMYLCASSLPLRASGIGEQYFGPGTRLTVT.

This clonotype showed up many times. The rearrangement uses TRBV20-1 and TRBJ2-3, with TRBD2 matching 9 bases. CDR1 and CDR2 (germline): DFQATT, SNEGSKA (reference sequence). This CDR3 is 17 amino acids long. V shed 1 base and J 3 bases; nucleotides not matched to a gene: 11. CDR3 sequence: CSARVGGRARVTDTQYF. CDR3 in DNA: TGCAGTGCTAGAGTCGGCGGGAGGGCCAGAGTGACAGATACGCAGTATTTT.

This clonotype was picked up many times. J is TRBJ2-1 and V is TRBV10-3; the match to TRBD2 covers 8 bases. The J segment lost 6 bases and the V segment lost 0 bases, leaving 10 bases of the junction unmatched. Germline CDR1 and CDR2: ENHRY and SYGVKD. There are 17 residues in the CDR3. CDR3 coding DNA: TGTGCCATCAGTGAGTCGATAGCGGGAACGGAACGCAATGAGCAGTTCTTC. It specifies CAISESIAGTERNEQFF.